The present T cell receptor beta chain was sequenced within a study of molecular identifiers for immune sequencing clone quantification. Whole-study context: Replicate RNA came from 20,000 or 100,000 naive CD8 cells and was split five ways, and four parts were sequenced.

CDR1 and CDR2 from the germline V gene are SGHVS and FNYEAQ. This CDR3 comprises 16 residues. The sorting of naive CD8 T cells used the CD8+CD4-CCR7+CD45RA+ phenotype. This clonotype was seen more than once but under ten times. A single base separates this from a much larger clone, so it may be a read error. One entry per CDR3 protein results from TCRdb running MiXCR on the PCR reads. The data show some 10,000 distinct CDR3 sequences, about 21% seen once. The sequencing sample was made of naive CD8+ T cells from blood, with Jurkat cell RNA spiked in. Subset here: FACS-sorted CD8+CD4-CCR7+CD45RA+ naive T cells. This chain links TRBV7-6 with TRBJ2-5; TRBD1 aligns across 12 bases. The sequence was collected from a human donor in good health. Some libraries in this study had Jurkat cell RNA spiked in. CDR3 loop: CASGLRRDRGPETQNF. CDR3 nucleotide sequence: TGTGCCAGCGGCTTAAGAAGGGACAGGGGGCCAGAGACCCAGAACTTC.